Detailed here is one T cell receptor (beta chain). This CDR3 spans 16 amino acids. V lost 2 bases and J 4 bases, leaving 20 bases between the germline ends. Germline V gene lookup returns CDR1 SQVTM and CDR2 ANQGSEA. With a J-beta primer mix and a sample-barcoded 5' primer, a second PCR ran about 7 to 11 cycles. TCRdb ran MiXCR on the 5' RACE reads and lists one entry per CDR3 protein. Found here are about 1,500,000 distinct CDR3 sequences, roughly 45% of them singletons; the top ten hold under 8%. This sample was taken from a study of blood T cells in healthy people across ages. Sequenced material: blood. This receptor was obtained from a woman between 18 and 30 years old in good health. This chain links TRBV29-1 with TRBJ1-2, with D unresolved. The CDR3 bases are TGCAGCGTTGAACGCGAACAGCCTAATTTACTCTATGGCTACACCTTC. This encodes CSVEREQPNLLYGYTF. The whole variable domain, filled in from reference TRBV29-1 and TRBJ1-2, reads SAVISQKPSRDICQRGTSLTIQCQVDSQVTMMFWYRQQPGQSLTLIATANQGSEATYESGFVIDKFPISRPNLTFSTLTVSNMSPEDSSIYLCSVEREQPNLLYGYTFGSGTRLTVV.